Listed below are T cell receptor beta chains from one sample, sequenced in a study of blood T cell repertoires in COVID-19. Using immunoSEQ multiplex PCR, the repertoire was profiled, and TCRdb retains in-frame clones only, with some absent. Found here are around 64,000 clones, 79% of them singletons; the top ten hold 3.5%. The specimen was peripheral blood. Source of these receptors: a man in his 60s with acute or convalescent COVID-19. Both conserved end residues are part of each CDR3. D genes are given only for firm matches. Rows may omit the clone size; those that give it use once, few, many or a size class.

v_gene	j_gene	d_gene	abundance	CDR3aa	CDR3nt
TRBV19	TRBJ2-1	TRBD2	few	CATSGGEQFF	TGTGCCACCTCGGGGGGTGAGCAGTTCTTC
TRBV4-1	TRBJ1-2	TRBD1	NA	CASSPGQGAFYGYTF	TGCGCCAGCAGCCCAGGACAGGGGGCTTTCTATGGCTACACCTTC
TRBV19	TRBJ1-4	TRBD1	NA	CASSKRDSATNEKLFF	TGTGCCAGTAGTAAACGGGACAGCGCAACTAATGAAAAACTGTTTTTT
TRBV5-1	TRBJ2-3	NA	NA	CASSLTGSTDTQYF	TGCGCCAGCAGCTTAACGGGAAGCACAGATACGCAGTATTTT
TRBV2	TRBJ2-5	NA	NA	CASRETAEVETQYF	TGTGCCAGCAGGGAGACAGCCGAGGTAGAGACCCAGTACTTC
TRBV5-4	TRBJ2-7	TRBD2	NA	CASSSRTSGIPGEQYF	TGTGCCAGCAGCTCGCGGACTAGCGGGATCCCAGGGGAGCAGTACTTC
TRBV5-1	TRBJ2-3	NA	NA	CASSLDALTSTDTQYF	TGCGCCAGCAGCTTGGACGCGTTGACTAGCACAGATACGCAGTATTTT
TRBV18	TRBJ1-3	TRBD1	NA	CASSPTGDRGGNTIYF	TGTGCCAGCTCACCCACAGGGGACCGTGGGGGAAACACCATATATTTT
TRBV5-1	TRBJ2-5	TRBD2	few	CASSPRLAGAQETQYF	TGCGCCAGCAGCCCCAGACTAGCGGGAGCACAAGAGACCCAGTACTTC
TRBV6-6	TRBJ1-1	NA	NA	CASSMLLEAFF	TGTGCCAGCAGTATGCTACTTGAAGCTTTCTTT
TRBV28	TRBJ2-1	NA	once	CASSSYNEQFF	TGTGCCAGCAGTTCTTACAATGAGCAGTTCTTC
TRBV27	TRBJ2-2	NA	once	CASTPDFSNTGELFF	TGTGCCAGCACTCCAGACTTCTCGAACACCGGGGAGCTGTTTTTT
TRBV6-2/TRBV6-3	TRBJ2-3	TRBD2	NA	CASSSGLAGDQYF	TGTGCCAGCAGTTCAGGACTAGCGGGAGATCAGTATTTT
TRBV29-1	TRBJ1-5	NA	NA	CSVQTGDFGQPQHF	TGCAGCGTGCAGACAGGTGATTTCGGGCAGCCCCAGCATTTT
TRBV7-9	TRBJ1-5	TRBD1	few	CASSPTGGRGNQPQHF	TGTGCCAGCAGCCCTACAGGGGGTCGTGGCAATCAGCCCCAGCATTTT
TRBV29-1	TRBJ1-1	NA	NA	CSVEGGRVTEAFF	TGCAGCGTTGAGGGTGGCAGGGTAACTGAAGCTTTCTTT
TRBV7-9	TRBJ2-4	NA	few	CASSSTGHIAKNIQYF	TGTGCCAGCAGCTCCACCGGACATATAGCCAAAAACATTCAGTACTTC
TRBV2	TRBJ2-1	NA	NA	CASKSSWQFF	TGTGCCAGCAAGTCTAGTTGGCAGTTCTTC
TRBV7-2	TRBJ2-1	NA	NA	CASGGTYNEQFF	TGTGCCAGCGGCGGAACCTACAATGAGCAGTTCTTC
TRBV7-9	TRBJ2-7	NA	NA	CASSFPNRVHEQYF	TGTGCCAGCAGCTTCCCTAACAGGGTTCACGAGCAGTACTTC
TRBV3-1/TRBV3-2	TRBJ1-1	TRBD1	NA	CASSQGRDREAFF	TGTGCCAGCAGCCAAGGAAGGGACAGGGAAGCTTTCTTT
TRBV5-1	TRBJ2-5	TRBD1	once	CASSLGSGQGRETQYF	TGCGCCAGCAGCTTGGGCTCGGGACAGGGGCGAGAGACCCAGTACTTC
TRBV19	TRBJ1-6	NA	few	CASSPGQFNSPLHF	TGTGCCAGTAGCCCCGGACAGTTCAATTCACCCCTCCACTTT
TRBV6-6	TRBJ2-7	TRBD1	many	CASSYETGGYEQYF	TGTGCCAGCAGTTACGAAACAGGGGGTTACGAGCAGTACTTC
TRBV9	TRBJ1-1	NA	few	CASSATGRMDTEAFF	TGTGCCAGCAGCGCGACAGGTAGGATGGACACTGAAGCTTTCTTT
TRBV12-5	TRBJ2-3	TRBD2	few	CASSGNPDTQYF	TGTGCTAGTAGCGGGAACCCAGATACGCAGTATTTT
TRBV4-1	TRBJ1-5	NA	NA	CASSHVDMIAYGPQHF	TGCGCCAGCAGCCACGTGGACATGATTGCTTATGGGCCCCAGCATTTT
TRBV7-3	TRBJ2-1	NA	NA	CASSLPGREQFF	TGTGCCAGCAGCCTTCCAGGGCGTGAGCAGTTCTTC
TRBV4-2	TRBJ2-3	NA	few	CASSPKGDGFTDTQYF	TGTGCCAGCAGCCCTAAGGGAGACGGGTTCACAGATACGCAGTATTTT
TRBV2	TRBJ1-1	TRBD1	NA	CASIGTAPNTEAFF	TGTGCCAGCATCGGGACAGCACCGAACACTGAAGCTTTCTTT
TRBV18	TRBJ2-2	NA	few	CASSSPGQNTGELFF	TGTGCCAGCTCCTCACCGGGACAAAACACCGGGGAGCTGTTTTTT